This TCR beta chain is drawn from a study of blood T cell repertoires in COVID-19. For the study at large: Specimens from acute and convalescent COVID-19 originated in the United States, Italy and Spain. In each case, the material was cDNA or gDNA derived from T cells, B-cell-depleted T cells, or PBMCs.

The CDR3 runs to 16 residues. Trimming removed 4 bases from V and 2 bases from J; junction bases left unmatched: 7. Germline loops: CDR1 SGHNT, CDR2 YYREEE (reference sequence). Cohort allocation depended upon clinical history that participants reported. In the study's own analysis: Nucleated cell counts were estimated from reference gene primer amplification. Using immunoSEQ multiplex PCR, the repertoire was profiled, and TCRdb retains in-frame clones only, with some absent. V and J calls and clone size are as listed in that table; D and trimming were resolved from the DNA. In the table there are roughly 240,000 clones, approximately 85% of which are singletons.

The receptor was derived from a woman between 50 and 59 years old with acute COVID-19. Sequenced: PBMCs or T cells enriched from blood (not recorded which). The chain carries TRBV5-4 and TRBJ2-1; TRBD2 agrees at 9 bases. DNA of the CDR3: TGTGCCAGCAGCGCGACCGGACTAGCGCCCTACAATGAGCAGTTCTTC. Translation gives CASSATGLAPYNEQFF.